This T cell receptor (beta chain) was sequenced in a study of beta chain features in type 1 diabetes. General observations from the study: Among type 1 diabetes patients, VDJ junctions had fewer insertions and more deletions.

As to this clone: No antigen is known for it.

Germline values: CDR1 SEHNR, CDR2 FQNEAQ (reference sequence). This CDR3 spans 16 amino acids. V dropped 1 base and J dropped 0 bases, with 12 bases sitting between them. The entirety of the isolated RNA underwent reverse transcription, so expressed TCRB transcripts were sequenced. This table comes from immunoSEQ multiplex PCR, and its TCRdb copy is limited to in-frame clones, with some not included. The repertoire has approximately 100,000 clones, less than 40% of them found once; the top ten carry over 0.065%. The rearrangement uses TRBV7-9 and TRBJ2-5, with a tentative D call TRBD1 (6 bases). The TCR was taken from a woman aged 18-35 years in good health. Sequenced: stem cell memory CD4+ T cells from blood. For the CDR3, the DNA is TGTGCCAGCAGCTTAGGGGCAGGGGCGTACCAAGAGACCCAGTACTTC. The encoded protein is CASSLGAGAYQETQYF.